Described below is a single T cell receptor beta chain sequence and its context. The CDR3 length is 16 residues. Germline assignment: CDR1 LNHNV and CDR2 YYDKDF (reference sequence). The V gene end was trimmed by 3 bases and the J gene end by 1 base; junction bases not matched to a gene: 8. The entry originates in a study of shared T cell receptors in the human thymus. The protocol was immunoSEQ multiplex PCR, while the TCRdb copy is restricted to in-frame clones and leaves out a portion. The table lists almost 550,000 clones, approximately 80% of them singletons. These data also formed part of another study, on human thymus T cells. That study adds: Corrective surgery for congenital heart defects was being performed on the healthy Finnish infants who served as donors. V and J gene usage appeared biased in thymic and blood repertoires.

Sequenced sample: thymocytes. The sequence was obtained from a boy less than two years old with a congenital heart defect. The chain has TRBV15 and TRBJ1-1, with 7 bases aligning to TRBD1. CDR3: CATSSAQQGTNTEAFF. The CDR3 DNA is TGTGCCACCAGCAGTGCACAACAGGGGACGAACACTGAAGCTTTCTTT.